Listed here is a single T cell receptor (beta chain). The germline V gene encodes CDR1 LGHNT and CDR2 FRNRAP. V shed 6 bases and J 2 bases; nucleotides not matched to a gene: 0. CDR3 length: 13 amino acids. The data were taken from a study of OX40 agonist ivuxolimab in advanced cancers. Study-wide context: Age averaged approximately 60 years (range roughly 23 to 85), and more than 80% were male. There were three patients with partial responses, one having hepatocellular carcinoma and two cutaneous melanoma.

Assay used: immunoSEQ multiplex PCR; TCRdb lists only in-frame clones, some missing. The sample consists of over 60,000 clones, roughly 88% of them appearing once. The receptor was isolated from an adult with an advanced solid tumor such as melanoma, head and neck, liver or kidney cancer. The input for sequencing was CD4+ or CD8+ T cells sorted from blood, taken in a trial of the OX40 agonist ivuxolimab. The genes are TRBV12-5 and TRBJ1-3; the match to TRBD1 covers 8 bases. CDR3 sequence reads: CASGGQAGNTIYF. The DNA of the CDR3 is TGTGCTAGTGGGGGACAGGCTGGAAACACCATATATTTT.